The clone carrying this TCR beta chain was found a few times. One entry per CDR3 protein, called by TCRdb with MiXCR from the 5' RACE reads. The sample gives approximately 45,000 distinct CDR3 sequences, 13% of which show up once; about 10% is in the top ten. The data were taken from a study of neurological immune-mediated disorders. Sample time point: longitudinal time-point 3. A total of 2 million PBMCs stored at -80 degrees C provided the unsorted libraries. The CDR3 loop spans 13 amino acids. Trimming removed 4 bases from V and 10 bases from J; junction bases left unmatched: 7. Germline assignment: CDR1 GTSNPN and CDR2 SVGIG (reference sequence).

The rearrangement links TRBV30 to TRBJ1-5; 10 nucleotides agree with TRBD1. The sequencing sample was made of PBMCs. The origin of this receptor is a man aged 30 to 39 in good health. Here the CDR3 reads CAWKGQGSLPQHF. The DNA of the CDR3 is TGTGCCTGGAAGGGACAGGGGTCGCTCCCCCAGCATTTT.